These 29 T cell receptor beta chains were all obtained from the same sample, sequenced in a study of T cells in Graves' hyperthyroidism and ophthalmopathy. TCR beta CDR3 regions were amplified from RNA transcripts. A first-round RT-PCR of the TCR CDR3 used the HTBI primer set. TCRdb reanalysed the multiplex PCR reads using MiXCR and keeps one entry per CDR3 protein. Of about 380,000 distinct CDR3 sequences listed, about 18% are singletons. Sequences were obtained from blood. All receptors come from a man between 18 and 29 years old with Graves' ophthalmopathy.

Here the CDR3 reads CASSETGTSGGGNTEAFF. For the CDR3, the DNA is TGTGCCAGCAGCGAAACCGGGACTAGCGGGGGGGGGAACACTGAAGCTTTCTTT. The chain uses TRBV7-3 and TRBJ1-1, with D perhaps matching TRBD1 (5 bases). Trimming cost V 5 bases and J 1 base, with 23 bases left between them. This CDR3 comprises 18 residues. CDR1 SGHTA and CDR2 FQGTGA come from the germline V gene.

There are many counts of this clonotype. The chain has TRBV7-3 and TRBJ2-1; perhaps TRBD1 as D (6 bases). The V gene lost 6 bases and the J gene lost 7 bases, with 16 bases spanning the gap. The germline V gene encodes CDR1 SGHTA and CDR2 FQGTGA. This CDR3 has 14 amino acids. The CDR3 nucleotides are TGTGCCAGCAGTCCAAGCCAGGGGAAGAATGAGCAGTTCTTC. Encoded protein: CASSPSQGKNEQFF.

This chain uses TRBV18 with TRBJ2-5, with 8 bases that match TRBD1. Germline trimming cut 3 bases from V and 5 bases from J; bases unmatched to any gene: 5. This CDR3 region has 14 residues. Looked up from germline, CDR1 is KGHSH and CDR2 is LQKENI. The CDR3 sequence is CASSPYQGAETQYF. In DNA, the CDR3 is TGTGCCAGCTCACCCTATCAGGGGGCGGAGACCCAGTACTTC.

This clonotype was picked up many times. The V gene is TRBV2, the J gene TRBJ2-5, with 7 bases aligning to TRBD1. The germline V gene has CDR1 SNHLY and CDR2 FYNNEI. V shed 4 bases, J shed 1 base, and the junction held 9 bases outside the gene matches. This CDR3 has 16 amino acids. In nucleotides, the CDR3 is TGTGCCAGCAGTGCTGGGGACAGCAACTTCCAAGAGACCCAGTACTTC. It is translated as CASSAGDSNFQETQYF.

The V and J genes are TRBV4-2 and TRBJ2-1; D perhaps matches TRBD2 (6 bases). CDR3 size: 18 residues. The germline V gene encodes CDR1 LGHNA and CDR2 YNFKEQ. Trimming left V 1 base short and J 7 bases short, with 23 bases between. The CDR3 nucleotides are TGTGCCAGCAGCCAAGGTACTCCGGGTGTCGGGAGTCGTAATGAGCAGTTCTTC. Its protein is CASSQGTPGVGSRNEQFF.

This chain connects TRBV24-1 to TRBJ1-5; D is unclear. V lost 3 bases to trimming and J lost 5 bases, with 4 bases between them. The CDR3 runs 12 residues. Per germline, CDR1 KGHDR and CDR2 SFDVKD. The CDR3, as DNA: TGTGCCACCAGTGATGATTATCAGCCCCAGCATTTT. Translation gives CATSDDYQPQHF.

This clonotype was seen repeatedly, ten times or more. The V and J genes are TRBV20-1 and TRBJ2-7; 12 bases match TRBD2. V lost 2 bases, J lost 6 bases, and 5 bases stayed unmatched. Germline V gives CDR1 DFQATT, CDR2 SNEGSKA (reference sequence). The CDR3 is 14 residues long. This CDR3 is CSARPSGGAGEQYF. CDR3 sequence (DNA): TGCAGTGCTAGACCTAGCGGGGGGGCCGGCGAGCAGTACTTC.

The V call is TRBV20-1, the J call TRBJ2-3; 11 nucleotides agree with TRBD2. After removal of 1 base from V and 7 bases from J, the junction contained 13 bases not matched to a gene. The CDR3 is 17 residues long. Germline V gene sequence: CDR1 DFQATT, CDR2 SNEGSKA (reference sequence). The CDR3 DNA sequence: TGCAGTGCTAGAGGTGGTCTAGCGGGGGGCCCACTAAATACGCAGTATTTT. Its protein product is CSARGGLAGGPLNTQYF.

Only a few counts were recorded for this clonotype. This chain uses TRBV4-3 with TRBJ1-2, with D hard to call. CDR1 and CDR2 from the germline V gene are LGHNA and YSLEER. The CDR3 totals 14 residues. V gave up 0 bases and J gave up 7 bases, with 12 bases separating them. Here the CDR3 DNA reads TGCGCCAGCAGCCAAGATCCCCCAAGCGGTGGCTACACCTTC. Its translation: CASSQDPPSGGYTF.

In DNA, the CDR3 is TGTGCCAGCAGCGCGGGACTAGGGCCTCTCAATGAGCAGTTCTTC. As protein: CASSAGLGPLNEQFF. The chain has TRBV7-3 and TRBJ2-1, with TRBD2 matching 8 bases. CDR3 length equals 15 residues. J lost 6 bases, V lost 5 bases, and 9 bases had no gene match. Germline CDR1 is SGHTA and CDR2 is FQGTGA.

This clonotype was counted only a few times. The V call is TRBV9, the J call TRBJ2-2; TRBD2 might be the D (6 bases). Trimming took off 3 bases at V and 2 bases at J, with 14 bases between the two ends. The CDR3 is made up of 16 amino acids. CDR1 SGDLS and CDR2 YYNGEE come from the germline V gene. The DNA of the CDR3 is TGTGCCAGCAGCGCCACCGGGACTTCAAACACCGGGGAGCTGTTTTTT. This gives the protein CASSATGTSNTGELFF. Together with reference TRBV9 and TRBJ2-2, the CDR3 gives the full variable domain: DSGVTQTPKHLITATGQRVTLRCSPRSGDLSVYWYQQSLDQGLQFLIQYYNGEERAKGNILERFSAQQFPDLHSELNLSSLELGDSALYFCASSATGTSNTGELFFGEGSRLTVL.

To note about this clonotype: Compared with germline, one end of the junction differs, possibly owing to a read error. The chain uses TRBV19 and TRBJ2-7; TRBD1 matches at 10 bases. CDR1 and CDR2 (germline): LNHDA, SQIVND (reference sequence). This CDR3 is built from 15 residues. The CDR3 here is CTSSPGQGLDHEQYF. CDR3 bases: TGTACCAGTAGCCCGGGACAGGGGCTTGACCACGAGCAGTACTTC.

This clonotype came up a few times. The chain recombines TRBV6-1 with TRBJ1-5; D is perhaps TRBD1 (5 bases). V lost 6 bases, J lost 5 bases, and 17 bases lay in between. The CDR3 spans 15 residues. In germline, CDR1 is MNHNS, CDR2 SASEGT. Here the CDR3 DNA reads TGTGCCAGCAGCACCTTGAGGGACGGAGATCAGCCCCAGCATTTT. Its protein is CASSTLRDGDQPQHF.

The V gene is TRBV20-1, the J gene TRBJ2-6, with D perhaps TRBD1 (6 bases). Germline CDR1 and CDR2: DFQATT and SNEGSKA (reference sequence). This CDR3 contains 15 residues. V was shortened by 2 bases and J by 3 bases, with 11 bases between the two germline ends. Written as DNA, the CDR3 is TGCAGTGCTAGACGGACAGAGGTTGGGGCCAACGTCCTGACTTTC. This codes for CSARRTEVGANVLTF.

The CDR3 loop is CASSELGLKNYGYTF. CDR3 nucleotide sequence: TGTGCCAGCAGTGAATTAGGATTGAAGAACTATGGCTACACCTTC. The gene calls are TRBV6-1 and TRBJ1-2; no clear D gene. The V end was cut by 2 bases, the J end by 2 bases, with 12 bases between. This CDR3 has 15 residues. In germline, CDR1 is MNHNS, CDR2 SASEGT.

This clonotype has just a few counts. This chain links TRBV4-2 with TRBJ2-3, with D possibly matching TRBD2 (6 bases). V lost 4 bases and J 1 base, leaving 15 bases between the germline ends. From germline, CDR1 is LGHNA and CDR2 YNFKEQ. This CDR3 comprises 16 residues. Here the CDR3 reads CASSPVLAMGTDTQYF. CDR3 sequence (DNA): TGTGCCAGCAGCCCCGTCCTAGCGATGGGCACAGATACGCAGTATTTT.

This clonotype was seen a handful of times. The V and J genes are TRBV15 and TRBJ2-2, with D perhaps TRBD1 (5 bases). V gave up 4 bases and J gave up 3 bases, with 9 bases separating them. This CDR3 region has 14 residues. Germline V gene data show CDR1 as LNHNV and CDR2 as YYDKDF (reference sequence). CDR3 protein: CATSTRQYTGELFF. The CDR3 region has the DNA TGTGCCACCAGCACTAGACAGTACACCGGGGAGCTGTTTTTT. The entire variable domain, with the rest obtained from reference TRBV15 and TRBJ2-2, is as follows: DAMVIQNPRYQVTQFGKPVTLSCSQTLNHNVMYWYQQKSSQAPKLLFHYYDKDFNNEADTPDNFQSRRPNTSFCFLDIRSPGLGDTAMYLCATSTRQYTGELFFGEGSRLTVL.

This clonotype was recorded at least ten times. The V gene is TRBV7-2, the J gene TRBJ2-3, with 13 bases matching TRBD2. Losses at the gene ends were 2 bases for V and 3 bases for J; bases not matched to a gene: 5. The CDR3 is 17 amino acids. Looked up from germline, CDR1 is SGHTA and CDR2 is FQGNSA. CDR3 sequence: CASSLTSGGVRTDTQYF. The CDR3 DNA reads as TGTGCCAGCAGCTTAACTAGCGGGGGGGTTAGGACAGATACGCAGTATTTT.

CDR3 loop: CSAQRRGRLGEKLFF. As DNA, the CDR3 is TGCAGTGCCCAGAGACGTGGCAGGTTAGGCGAAAAACTGTTTTTT. J is TRBJ1-4 and V is TRBV20-1, with D unresolved. Trimming pared 6 bases from V and 8 bases from J, leaving 22 bases between. Looked up from germline, CDR1 is DFQATT and CDR2 is SNEGSKA (reference sequence). The CDR3 spans 15 residues.

This clonotype showed up just a few times. The rearrangement links TRBV5-6 to TRBJ2-1; D might be TRBD2 (6 bases). Germline V gives CDR1 SGHDT, CDR2 YYEEEE. This CDR3 has 15 residues. V was cut by 4 bases and J by 0 bases, with 11 bases left in between. The CDR3 sequence is CASSKLADSYNEQFF. The CDR3 coding sequence is TGTGCCAGCAGCAAACTAGCAGACTCCTACAATGAGCAGTTCTTC.

This clonotype occurred a few times. The rearrangement joins TRBV6-1 to TRBJ2-1, with 7 nucleotides matching TRBD2. This CDR3 is built from 15 residues. Trimming took 2 bases from V and 1 from J; bases not matched to a gene: 2. Germline V gene data show CDR1 as MNHNS and CDR2 as SASEGT. CDR3 region: CASSEWGGSYNEQFF. CDR3 sequence (DNA): TGTGCCAGCAGTGAATGGGGGGGTTCCTACAATGAGCAGTTCTTC.

This clonotype was seen repeatedly, ten times or more. At one boundary the junction diverges from the germline segment, which might be a read error. The chain has TRBV5-1 and TRBJ1-2, with no clear D. In germline, CDR1 is SGHRS, CDR2 YFSETQ. The CDR3 sequence is 13 residues long. CDR3 bases: TGTGCCAGCAGCTTAGGCAGGAACTATGGCTACACCTTC. Encoded protein: CASSLGRNYGYTF. The full variable domain, in which reference TRBV5-1 and TRBJ1-2 provide the parts outside the CDR3, is KAGVTQTPRYLIKTRGQQVTLSCSPISGHRSVSWYQQTPGQGLQFLFEYFSETQRNKGNFPGRFSGRQFSNSRSEMNVSTLELGDSALYLCASSLGRNYGYTFGSGTRLTVV.

The genes are TRBV4-1 and TRBJ1-1; weak D call: TRBD1 (6 bases). Deletions cut 3 bases from V and 5 bases from J, with 16 bases between. Germline CDR1 MGHRA, CDR2 YSYEKL. This CDR3 region has 15 residues. CDR3 DNA: TGCGCCAGCAGCCACAAACAGGGTATGGGGACTGAAGCTTTCTTT. Protein: CASSHKQGMGTEAFF.

On this clonotype: A much more abundant neighbour one base away suggests this may be a read error. The chain is built from TRBV7-6 and TRBJ2-1, with D unclear. Trimming shortened V by 0 bases and J by 11 bases, and 17 bases separated the two germline ends. The germline gives CDR1 SGHVS, CDR2 FNYEAQ. The CDR3 consists of 15 residues. This CDR3 is CASSLATGRVNKQFF. CDR3 coding DNA: TGTGCCAGCAGCTTAGCTACGGGTCGGGTTAATAAGCAGTTCTTC.

V and J are TRBV14 and TRBJ2-7; no reliable D call. This CDR3 has 13 amino acids. Per the germline V gene, CDR1 is SGHDN and CDR2 is FVKESK. V lost 2 bases, J lost 3 bases, and 8 bases lay in between. In DNA, the CDR3 is TGTGCCAGCAGCCAAAATGAGTTCTACGAGCAGTACTTC. It codes for CASSQNEFYEQYF.

This clonotype was recorded at least ten times. The chain recombines TRBV5-5 with TRBJ1-1; D perhaps matches TRBD1 (6 bases). V dropped 4 bases and J dropped 3 bases, with 13 bases sitting between them. This CDR3 has 14 residues. From germline, CDR1 is SGHKS and CDR2 YYEKEE (reference sequence). The CDR3 region is CASSPRGSDTEAFF. DNA of the CDR3: TGTGCCAGCAGCCCAAGGGGGAGCGACACTGAAGCTTTCTTT.

CDR3 region: CASSLDAGVGTEAFF. CDR3 nucleotide sequence: TGTGCCAGCAGCTTAGACGCAGGGGTTGGCACTGAAGCTTTCTTT. V and J are TRBV7-2 and TRBJ1-1, with D possibly being TRBD1 (6 bases). The germline gives CDR1 SGHTA, CDR2 FQGNSA. V lost 1 base and J lost 4, with 13 bases in between. The CDR3 extends over 15 amino acids. The variable domain in full, completed from reference TRBV7-2 and TRBJ1-1, reads GAGVSQSPSNKVTEKGKDVELRCDPISGHTALYWYRQSLGQGLEFLIYFQGNSAPDKSGLPSDRFSAERTGGSVSTLTIQRTQQEDSAVYLCASSLDAGVGTEAFFGQGTRLTVV.

The V gene is TRBV4-1, the J gene TRBJ2-3, with D hard to call. The V end was cut by 2 bases, the J end by 3 bases, with 6 bases between. There are 13 residues in the CDR3. Germline loops: CDR1 MGHRA, CDR2 YSYEKL. DNA of the CDR3: TGCGCCAGCAGCCAAAAAGGGACAGATACGCAGTATTTT. The encoded protein is CASSQKGTDTQYF.

V gene TRBV15 combines with J gene TRBJ2-2; D call uncertain. V dropped 4 bases and J dropped 6 bases, with 6 bases sitting between them. CDR3 length: 12 residues. The germline V gene encodes CDR1 LNHNV and CDR2 YYDKDF (reference sequence). CDR3 residues: CATSTPPGELFF. The CDR3 bases are TGTGCCACCAGCACCCCCCCCGGGGAGCTGTTTTTT.